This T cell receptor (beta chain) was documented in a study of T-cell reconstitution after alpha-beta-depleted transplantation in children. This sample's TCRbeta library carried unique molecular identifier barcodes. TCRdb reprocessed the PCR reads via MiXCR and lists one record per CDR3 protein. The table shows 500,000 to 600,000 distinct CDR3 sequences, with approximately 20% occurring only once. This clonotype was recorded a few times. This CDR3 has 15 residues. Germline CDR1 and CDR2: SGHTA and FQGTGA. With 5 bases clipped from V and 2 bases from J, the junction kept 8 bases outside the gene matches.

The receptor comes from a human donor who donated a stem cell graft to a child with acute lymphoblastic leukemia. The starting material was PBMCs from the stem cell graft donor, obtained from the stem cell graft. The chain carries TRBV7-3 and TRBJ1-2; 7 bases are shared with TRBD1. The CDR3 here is CASSPRRGQNYGYTF. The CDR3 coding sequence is TGTGCCAGCAGCCCCAGGCGGGGACAGAACTATGGCTACACCTTC.